This T cell receptor beta chain was documented in a study of control samples from healthy donors and cancer patients (dated by TCRdb to 2018 to 2020). The library was made by the immunoSEQ multiplex PCR assay. TCRdb carries this immuneACCESS record with in-frame sequences only. Its versions omit some clonotypes, under half of them owing to an unresolved V gene in the studies checked, with the rest unexplained. This sample has some 200,000 clones in its table, and roughly 94% of those were observed once. Of the sample, about 1.6% is held by the ten largest clones. From the germline V gene (reference sequence), CDR1 is MNHEY and CDR2 is SMNVEV. The CDR3 contains 15 residues, cysteine and phenylalanine counted. Only the CDR3 portion is preserved as DNA: 45 bases, with reading frame beginning at the first base. For this chain, trimming is 3 bases at the V end and 12 bases at the J end, and the number of junction bases without a gene match is 11.

As regards this clone: The antigen it binds to is not known. Per-nucleotide qualities are absent, and no much larger clonotype sits a single base away.

The sequencing input was blood. This sequence was found in a middle-aged man in good health. Recombination linked TRBV27 to TRBJ2-1, and TRBD2 matches 10 of the central bases. The nucleotide sequence is given as TGTGCCAGCAGTTTGCAGCGGGGGGGGGAAATGGGGCAGTTCTTC. Translated, this is CASSLQRGGEMGQFF.